Listed here are 16 T cell receptor beta chains from one sample, sequenced in a study of T cells after posttransplantation cyclophosphamide. A marrow graft followed busulfan-fludarabine conditioning, with cyclophosphamide on days +3 and +4. Method: immunoSEQ multiplex PCR; TCRdb's copy keeps in-frame clones and lacks some. This sample comprises about 7,700 clones, none seen once only. The sample here was PBMCs, taken less than 95 days after allogeneic stem cell transplant with posttransplant cyclophosphamide. These receptor sequences come from a female patient aged 60 or older who received an allogeneic stem cell transplant from an unrelated donor, was CMV-positive, and had acute GVHD only. The graft donor may have given rise to some T cells.

This clone is medium-sized (0.01 to 0.1%). The gene calls are TRBV6-1 and TRBJ2-1; 8 bases align to TRBD2. CDR3 length equals 11 residues. Germline V gives CDR1 MNHNS, CDR2 SASEGT. Trimming cost V 8 bases and J 9 bases; bases outside gene matches: 3. The CDR3 region is CASAGGREQFF. CDR3 coding DNA: TGTGCCAGCGCGGGGGGTCGTGAGCAGTTCTTC.

The chain combines TRBV5-1 with TRBJ2-6; unclear D gene. The CDR3 sequence is 17 residues long. Germline V gene lookup returns CDR1 SGHRS and CDR2 YFSETQ. Deletions cut 0 bases from V and 0 bases from J, with 10 bases between. CDR3 amino acids: CASSLDPRGSGANVLTF. The DNA for the CDR3 is TGCGCCAGCAGCTTGGATCCCAGAGGCTCTGGGGCCAACGTCCTGACTTTC.

This clone is deemed medium-sized. This chain links TRBV10-3 with TRBJ1-1, with D possibly TRBD1 on 6 matching bases. V was cut by 0 bases and J by 1 base, with 12 bases left in between. The CDR3 length is 16 residues. The germline V gene has CDR1 ENHRY and CDR2 SYGVKD. The CDR3 DNA is TGTGCCATCAGTGAGTCACAGGGCGGGGGGAACACTGAAGCTTTCTTT. Translation: CAISESQGGGNTEAFF.

This clone was picked up many times. The chain carries TRBV24-1 and TRBJ2-7; 7 bases align to TRBD1. Trimming at V came to 4 bases and at J to 2 bases, leaving 10 bases not matched to a gene. CDR3 length: 16 residues. Per germline, CDR1 KGHDR and CDR2 SFDVKD. For the CDR3, the DNA is TGTGCCACCAGTGAGACCACCGGGACAGACCCCTACGAGCAGTACTTC. As protein: CATSETTGTDPYEQYF.

In its sample, this clone is medium-sized (0.01 to 0.1%). The identical CDR3 is also encoded by other nucleotide sequences in the sample. V and J are TRBV18 and TRBJ2-2; 9 nucleotides line up with TRBD1. Germline CDR1 KGHSH, CDR2 LQKENI. Trimming cost V 3 bases and J 2 bases; bases outside gene matches: 1. This CDR3 has 15 residues. The CDR3: CASSPGQGNTGELFF. The CDR3 DNA is TGTGCCAGCTCACCGGGACAGGGTAACACCGGGGAGCTGTTTTTT.

This clone was detected only a few times. This rearrangement joins TRBV29-1 to TRBJ2-5, with TRBD2 matching 8 bases. J gave up 4 bases and V 7 bases, and 14 bases lay outside the gene matches. The germline V gene has CDR1 SQVTM and CDR2 ANQGSEA. The CDR3 loop spans 15 amino acids. This CDR3 reads CSGQLLSGIGETQYF. The CDR3 DNA reads TGCAGCGGGCAACTTCTTAGCGGGATCGGAGAGACCCAGTACTTC.

This clone was counted many times. The CDR3 spells CASSLNSGANTGELFF. The CDR3 DNA is TGTGCCAGCAGCTTAAACTCAGGGGCGAACACCGGGGAGCTGTTTTTT. The chain uses TRBV7-3 and TRBJ2-2, with D maybe TRBD1 (6 bases). V gave up 1 base and J gave up 0 bases, with 9 bases separating them. Germline V gene data show CDR1 as SGHTA and CDR2 as FQGTGA. The CDR3 has 16 amino acids.

This clone showed up many times. This CDR3 reads CASQPAGANEKLFF. The CDR3 DNA reads as TGTGCCAGTCAACCAGCAGGGGCTAATGAAAAACTGTTTTTT. The chain carries TRBV12-3 or TRBV12-4 and TRBJ1-4; D is possibly TRBD1 (6 bases). The CDR3 consists of 14 residues. V shed 9 bases and J shed 3 bases, with 14 bases lying between them.

This clone has a count of ten or more. The chain combines TRBV29-1 with TRBJ2-1, with TRBD2 matching over 7 bases. Germline lookup yields CDR1 SQVTM and CDR2 ANQGSEA. Trimming at V came to 8 bases and at J to 4 bases, leaving 11 bases not matched to a gene. The CDR3 spans 14 residues. The CDR3 loop is CSLRLGLPYNEQFF. For the CDR3, the DNA is TGCAGCCTTCGCCTGGGACTACCTTACAATGAGCAGTTCTTC.

This clone was counted ten times or more. V gene TRBV12-3 or TRBV12-4 combines with J gene TRBJ1-5; 7 nucleotides line up with TRBD1. Trimming at V came to 5 bases and at J to 6 bases, leaving 7 bases not matched to a gene. The CDR3 extends over 14 amino acids. The CDR3 DNA follows: TGTGCCAGCAGTCCGCGACAGGGAGGTCAGCCCCAGCATTTT. This gives the protein CASSPRQGGQPQHF.

Ten or more counts support this clone. The gene calls are TRBV5-1 and TRBJ1-3; TRBD1 agrees at 9 bases. The CDR3 is made up of 14 amino acids. V was clipped by 4 bases and J by 5 bases; unmatched bases: 4. Germline-derived CDR1 and CDR2 are SGHRS and YFSETQ. CDR3 residues: CASSHGQGRNTIYF. The CDR3 DNA reads as TGCGCCAGCAGCCACGGACAGGGGAGAAACACCATATATTTT. Supplemented by reference TRBV5-1 and TRBJ1-3, the full variable domain reads KAGVTQTPRYLIKTRGQQVTLSCSPISGHRSVSWYQQTPGQGLQFLFEYFSETQRNKGNFPGRFSGRQFSNSRSEMNVSTLELGDSALYLCASSHGQGRNTIYFGEGSWLTVV.

This clone was counted ten times or more. The genes are TRBV7-2 and TRBJ2-7; TRBD2 agrees at 8 bases. The CDR3 has 15 amino acids. With V trimmed by 5 bases and J by 2 bases, 8 bases remained unmatched. Germline V CDR1 and CDR2: SGHTA, FQGNSA. The CDR3 loop is CASSRLAGHPYEQYF. Here the CDR3 DNA reads TGTGCCAGCAGCCGGTTAGCGGGACACCCCTACGAGCAGTACTTC.

This clone was recorded many times. The V gene is TRBV19, the J gene TRBJ1-2, with TRBD1 as a possible D gene (6 bases). Germline CDR1 LNHDA, CDR2 SQIVND (reference sequence). V was trimmed by 7 bases and J by 7 bases, leaving 16 bases between them. CDR3 size: 13 residues. In nucleotides, the CDR3 is TGTGCCAGTACCCTGATAGGGGGAGGTGGCTACACCTTC. Amino acid sequence: CASTLIGGGGYTF.

In this sample, this clone turned up many times. The chain has TRBV6-1 and TRBJ1-6; TRBD1 is a possible D gene (5 bases). CDR1 MNHNS and CDR2 SASEGT come from the germline V gene. Trimming pared 4 bases from V and 8 bases from J, leaving 9 bases between. CDR3 length: 13 residues. CDR3 DNA: TGTGCCAGCAGTGGAGGAGGGGATTCACCCCTCCACTTT. It encodes CASSGGGDSPLHF.

By sample fraction, this clone is medium-sized. The CDR3 region is CASSLLHGGPNEKLFF. In DNA form, the CDR3 reads TGTGCCAGCTCACTACTCCACGGGGGACCTAATGAAAAACTGTTTTTT. The rearrangement joins TRBV18 to TRBJ1-4; perhaps TRBD1 as D (5 bases). V was trimmed by 4 bases and J by 3 bases, leaving 15 bases between them. The germline CDR1 and CDR2 sequences are KGHSH and LQKENI. CDR3 length: 16 residues. Looking up the rest from reference TRBV18 and TRBJ1-4 gives the full variable domain: NAGVMQNPRHLVRRRGQEARLRCSPMKGHSHVYWYRQLPEEGLKFMVYLQKENIIDESGMPKERFSAEFPKEGPSILRIQQVVRGDSAAYFCASSLLHGGPNEKLFFGSGTQLSVL.

This clone was counted between two and nine times. The chain uses TRBV5-6 and TRBJ2-3; D gene uncertain. This CDR3 is built from 13 residues. From germline, CDR1 is SGHDT and CDR2 YYEEEE. V dropped 3 bases and J dropped 6 bases, with 11 bases sitting between them. CDR3 region: CASSSTFSDTQYF. The CDR3 region has the DNA TGTGCCAGCAGCTCGACTTTCTCCGATACGCAGTATTTT.